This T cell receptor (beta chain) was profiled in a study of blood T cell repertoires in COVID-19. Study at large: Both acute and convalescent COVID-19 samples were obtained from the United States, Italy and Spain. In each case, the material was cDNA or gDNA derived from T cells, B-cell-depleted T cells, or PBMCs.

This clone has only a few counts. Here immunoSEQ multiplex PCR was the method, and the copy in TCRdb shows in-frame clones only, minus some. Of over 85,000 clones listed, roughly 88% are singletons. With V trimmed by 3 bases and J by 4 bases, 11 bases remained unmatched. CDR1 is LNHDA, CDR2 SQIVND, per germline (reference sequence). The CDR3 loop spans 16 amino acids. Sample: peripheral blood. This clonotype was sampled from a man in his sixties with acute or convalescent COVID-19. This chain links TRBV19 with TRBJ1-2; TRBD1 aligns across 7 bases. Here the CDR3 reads CASSIGGTVPFYGYTF. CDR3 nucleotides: TGTGCCAGTAGTATTGGAGGGACAGTCCCTTTCTATGGCTACACCTTC. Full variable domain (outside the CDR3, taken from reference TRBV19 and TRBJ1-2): DGGITQSPKYLFRKEGQNVTLSCEQNLNHDAMYWYRQDPGQGLRLIYYSQIVNDFQKGDIAEGYSVSREKKESFPLTVTSAQKNPTAFYLCASSIGGTVPFYGYTFGSGTRLTVV.